The 8 T cell receptor beta chains below come from one sample, sequenced in a study of cytomegalovirus exposure and HLA in healthy donors. Vbeta (60) and Jbeta (13) primers were used in the PCR. TCRdb's table, derived via immunoSEQ multiplex PCR, lists solely in-frame clones and lacks some. This sample carries 90,000 to 140,000 clones, roughly 13% of them seen once, and the ten largest clones take more than 15%. Sequences were obtained from PBMCs. All receptors come from a man aged 40-49 years in good health and CMV-seropositive.

DNA of the CDR3: TGTGCCAGCAGAGAACAGGGGGCGCCCCTGATATATGGCTACACCTTC. It is translated as CASREQGAPLIYGYTF. The chain links TRBV6-6 to TRBJ1-2, with 9 positions matching TRBD1. CDR3 length: 16 amino acids. Per the germline V gene, CDR1 is MNHNY and CDR2 is SVGAGI (reference sequence). After removal of 6 bases from V and 5 bases from J, the junction contained 13 bases not matched to a gene.

The CDR3: CASSLVGGPQYEQYF. The CDR3 coding sequence is TGTGCCAGCAGCTTAGTGGGAGGGCCACAGTACGAGCAGTACTTC. The J gene is TRBJ2-7, the V gene TRBV7-2, with 7 bases lining up with TRBD2. Germline values: CDR1 SGHTA, CDR2 FQGNSA. The CDR3 is 15 amino acids. Unmatched junction bases numbered 7, after V lost 1 base and J lost 4 bases.

CDR3 region: CASSPKGPYEQYF. Written as DNA, the CDR3 is TGTGCCAGCAGCCCCAAGGGGCCCTACGAGCAGTACTTC. The J gene is TRBJ2-7, the V gene TRBV7-9; a weak D match, TRBD1 (5 bases). V lost 5 bases and J 2 bases, leaving 10 bases between the germline ends. The CDR3 covers 13 residues. Germline CDR1 and CDR2: SEHNR and FQNEAQ (reference sequence). The full variable domain, its missing parts supplied by reference TRBV7-9 and TRBJ2-7, is DTGVSQNPRHKITKRGQNVTFRCDPISEHNRLYWYRQTLGQGPEFLTYFQNEAQLEKSRLLSDRFSAERPKGSFSTLEIQRTEQGDSAMYLCASSPKGPYEQYFGPGTRLTVT.

This CDR3 reads CASRRNRDIPEKLFF. DNA for the CDR3: TGTGCCAGCAGGAGAAACAGGGATATTCCCGAAAAACTGTTTTTT. The J gene is TRBJ1-4, the V gene TRBV6-6; a possible D gene is TRBD1 (6 bases). V lost 6 bases to trimming and J lost 8 bases, with 19 bases between them. CDR3 length: 15 residues. Per the germline V gene, CDR1 is MNHNY and CDR2 is SVGAGI (reference sequence).

This clone was counted between two and nine times. The chain has TRBV5-1 and TRBJ2-2, with D possibly matching TRBD1 (6 bases). The CDR3 has 16 amino acids. V lost 3 bases to trimming and J lost 5 bases, with 17 bases between them. CDR1 is SGHRS and CDR2 is YFSETQ in the germline V gene. The CDR3 spells CASSYYREVGTGELFF. In DNA, the CDR3 is TGCGCCAGCAGCTACTACAGGGAAGTGGGAACCGGGGAGCTGTTTTTT.

The chain is built from TRBV5-1 and TRBJ1-1; perhaps TRBD1 as D (6 bases). The CDR3 spans 14 residues. Germline V lookup: CDR1 SGHRS, CDR2 YFSETQ. V was shortened by 1 base and J by 3 bases, with 10 bases between the two germline ends. As DNA, the CDR3 is TGCGCCAGCAGCTTGCCAGGGGCTGACACTGAAGCTTTCTTT. It translates to CASSLPGADTEAFF.

There are a few counts of this clone. The rearrangement uses TRBV4-3 and TRBJ1-2; 8 bases agree with TRBD1. Germline V gene sequence: CDR1 LGHNA, CDR2 YSLEER. The CDR3 totals 14 residues. V lost 2 bases and J lost 8; bases outside the gene matches: 7. DNA for the CDR3: TGCGCCAGCAGCCAACTGACAGGGGTGGGAGGCTACACCTTC. Its translation is CASSQLTGVGGYTF.

This clone was counted between two and nine times. This chain links TRBV11-2 with TRBJ1-5; tentative D call: TRBD1 (6 bases). Germline CDR1 SGHAT, CDR2 FQNNGV. The CDR3 is 14 residues long. V lost 8 bases to trimming and J lost 4 bases, with 15 bases between them. The CDR3 DNA reads as TGTGCCAGCTACCCCGGTAGGGGGAATCAGCCCCAGCATTTT. This sequence encodes CASYPGRGNQPQHF.